This T cell receptor (beta chain) appears in the sequencing data of a study of early T cells in non-severe SARS-CoV-2 infection. Study overall: With bulk RNA from unsorted whole blood as input, sequencing yielded unpaired chains.

This clonotype was seen at least ten times. Its target is not known. Notes on the study in general: Matches to VDJdb favored anti-spike CD8 responses and missed private and CD4 specificities.

Individually, cDNA molecules had unique molecular identifiers attached to them. TCRdb reprocessed the 5' RACE reads with MiXCR, giving one entry per CDR3 protein. The sample holds roughly 100,000 distinct CDR3 sequences, approximately 13% seen once. Sequenced input: whole blood. The receptor was derived from an adult who was a healthcare worker with PCR-confirmed SARS-CoV-2 infection or an uninfected control (not recorded which).

The chain's CDR3 is CASSQLPRQPQHF. The CDR3 DNA reads TGTGCCAGCAGTCAACTACCAAGGCAGCCCCAGCATTTT. This rearrangement joins TRBV6-5 to TRBJ1-5, with D uncertain. Trimming cost V 5 bases and J 7 bases, with 12 bases left between them. The germline gives CDR1 MNHEY, CDR2 SVGAGI. The CDR3 loop spans 13 amino acids.